A selection of T cell receptor beta chains follows, all from one sample in a study of PD-L1 blockade in urothelial cancer. Generated by immunoSEQ multiplex PCR, the TCRdb table keeps only in-frame clones and is missing some. The sample carries 25,000 to 35,000 clones, 79% recorded once. This sample comprised PBMCs, obtained around atezolizumab (anti-PD-L1) treatment. The source is a man in his 70s with urothelial cancer. The CDR3 runs from the conserved cysteine through the conserved F or W. The D gene is left open where the match is weak. The size field is filled for only some rows; it gives once, few, many or a size class.

NA	TRBJ2-5	NA	TRBV2	CASEDGRGETQYF	TGTGCCAGCGAGGACGGCCGGGGGGAGACCCAGTACTTC
once	TRBJ2-3	NA	TRBV19	CASSRGTDTQYF	TGTGCCAGTTCCAGGGGCACAGATACGCAGTATTTT
NA	TRBJ2-7	TRBD1	TRBV5-4	CASSLEGGVGEQYF	TGTGCCAGCAGCTTAGAAGGGGGCGTCGGCGAGCAGTACTTC
NA	TRBJ1-5	NA	TRBV6-6	CASSYGQGSQPQHF	TGTGCCAGCAGTTACGGGCAGGGCAGCCAGCCCCAGCATTTT
NA	TRBJ2-5	TRBD2	TRBV28	CASSPREAGKQETQYF	TGTGCCAGCAGCCCTCGAGAAGCGGGAAAGCAAGAGACCCAGTACTTC
few	TRBJ2-5	TRBD1	TRBV2	CASSTTTRQGLGETQYF	TGTGCCAGCAGTACCACTACCCGACAGGGCCTGGGGGAGACCCAGTACTTC
NA	TRBJ1-6	TRBD1	TRBV5-6	CASSSTGVLRNSPLHF	TGTGCCAGCAGCTCGACAGGGGTCTTGCGTAATTCACCCCTCCACTTT
NA	TRBJ1-2	NA	TRBV7-9	CASSPSRVGADGYTF	TGTGCCAGCAGCCCGAGCAGGGTGGGGGCTGATGGCTACACCTTC
NA	TRBJ1-6	TRBD1	TRBV11-2	CASSPLTGPSNSPLHF	TGTGCCAGCAGCCCTCTGACAGGGCCTTCTAATTCACCCCTCCACTTT
NA	TRBJ1-5	NA	TRBV19	CASRERRFSNQPQHF	TGTGCCAGTAGGGAGCGGAGATTTAGCAATCAGCCCCAGCATTTT
NA	TRBJ2-3	TRBD2	TRBV2	CASSDSGGADTQYF	TGTGCCAGCAGTGACAGCGGGGGGGCTGATACGCAGTATTTT
NA	TRBJ2-5	TRBD1	TRBV27	CASSLSQGAGETQYF	TGTGCCAGCAGTTTAAGCCAGGGGGCTGGAGAGACCCAGTACTTC
few	TRBJ2-5	NA	TRBV11-2	CASSSPGLLRETQYF	TGTGCCAGCAGCTCTCCGGGACTCTTGAGGGAGACCCAGTACTTC